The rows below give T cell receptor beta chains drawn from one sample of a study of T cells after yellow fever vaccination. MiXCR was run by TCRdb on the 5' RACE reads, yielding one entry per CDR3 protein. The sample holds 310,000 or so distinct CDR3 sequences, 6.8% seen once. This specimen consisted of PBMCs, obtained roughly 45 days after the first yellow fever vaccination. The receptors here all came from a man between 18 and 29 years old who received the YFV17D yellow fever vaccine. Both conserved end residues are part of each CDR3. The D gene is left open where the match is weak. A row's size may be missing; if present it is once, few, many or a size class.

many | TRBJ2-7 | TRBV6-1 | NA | CASSEPTSIYVAYEQYF | TGTGCCAGCAGTGAACCTACTAGCATCTATGTGGCCTACGAGCAGTACTTC
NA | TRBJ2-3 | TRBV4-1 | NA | CASSQTGGTDTQYF | TGCGCCAGCAGCCAAACGGGGGGCACAGATACGCAGTATTTT
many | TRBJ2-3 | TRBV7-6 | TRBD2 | CASSPSGGHTDTQYF | TGTGCCAGCAGTCCTAGCGGGGGCCACACAGATACGCAGTATTTT
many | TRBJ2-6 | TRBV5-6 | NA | CASSLDSIFSGANVLTF | TGTGCCAGCAGCTTGGACAGTATTTTCTCTGGGGCCAACGTCCTGACTTTC
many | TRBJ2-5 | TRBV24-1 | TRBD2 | CATSALLADQETQYF | TGTGCCACCAGCGCCCTTCTAGCGGACCAAGAGACCCAGTACTTC
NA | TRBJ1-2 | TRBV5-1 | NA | CASSPGHSGANYGYTF | TGCGCCAGCAGCCCCGGCCATAGCGGGGCTAACTATGGCTACACCTTC
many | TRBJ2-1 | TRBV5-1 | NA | CASSLTESSYNEQFF | TGCGCCAGCAGCCTGACGGAGAGCTCCTACAATGAGCAGTTCTTC
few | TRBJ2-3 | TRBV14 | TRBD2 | CASSPLAGAQYF | TGTGCCAGCAGCCCCCTAGCGGGGGCGCAGTATTTT
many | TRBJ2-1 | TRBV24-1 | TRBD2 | CATSDERGAGYNEQFF | TGTGCCACCAGTGATGAGCGGGGGGCGGGCTACAATGAGCAGTTCTTC
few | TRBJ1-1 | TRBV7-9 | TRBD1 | CASSPRQGAMDTEAFF | TGTGCCAGCAGCCCCCGACAGGGGGCCATGGACACTGAAGCTTTCTTT
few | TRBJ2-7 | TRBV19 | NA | CASSIAGTPSTAEQYF | TGTGCCAGTAGTATAGCAGGGACGCCTTCGACGGCCGAGCAGTACTTC
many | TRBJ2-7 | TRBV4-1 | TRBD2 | CASSQFSGGNYEQYF | TGCGCCAGCAGCCAGTTTAGCGGGGGAAACTACGAGCAGTACTTC
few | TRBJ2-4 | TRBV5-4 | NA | CASSLGGVGNIQYF | TGTGCCAGCAGCTTGGGCGGGGTGGGAAACATTCAGTACTTC
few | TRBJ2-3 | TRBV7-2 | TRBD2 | CASSFSATSGGACYF | TGTGCCAGCAGCTTCTCCGCGACTAGCGGGGGGGCTTGTTATTTT
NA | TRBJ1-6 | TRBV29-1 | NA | CSVEEGLGSPLHF | TGCAGCGTGGAAGAGGGTTTGGGGTCACCCCTCCACTTT
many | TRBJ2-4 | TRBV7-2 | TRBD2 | CASSPGRGGHIQYF | TGTGCCAGCAGCCCGGGGCGGGGGGGTCACATTCAGTACTTC
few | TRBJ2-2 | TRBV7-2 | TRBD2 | CASSGSGGAAGELFF | TGTGCCAGCAGCGGTAGCGGGGGGGCCGCCGGGGAGCTGTTTTTT
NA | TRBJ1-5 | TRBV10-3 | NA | CAISEGGQPQHF | TGTGCCATCAGCGAGGGGGGGCAGCCCCAGCATTTT
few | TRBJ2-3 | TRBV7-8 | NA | CASSGTVSTDTQYF | TGTGCCAGCAGCGGCACCGTCAGCACAGATACGCAGTATTTT
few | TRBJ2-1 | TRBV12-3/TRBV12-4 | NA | CASNPQGGSYNEQFF | TGTGCCAGCAACCCTCAGGGGGGCTCCTACAATGAGCAGTTCTTC
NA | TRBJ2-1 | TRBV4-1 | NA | CASSPLATSYNEQFF | TGCGCCAGCAGCCCCCTAGCGACATCCTACAATGAGCAGTTCTTC
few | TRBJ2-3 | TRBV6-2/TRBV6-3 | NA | CASSSREFSNTDTQYF | TGTGCCAGCAGTTCCCGGGAATTCTCAAACACAGATACGCAGTATTTT
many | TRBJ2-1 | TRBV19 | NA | CASKALSSYNEQFF | TGTGCCAGTAAGGCGTTAAGCTCCTACAATGAGCAGTTCTTC
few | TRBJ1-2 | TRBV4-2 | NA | CASSQEQAAEGYTF | TGTGCCAGCAGCCAAGAACAGGCGGCGGAGGGCTACACCTTC
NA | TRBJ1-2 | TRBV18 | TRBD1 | CASSLPGQVQLNYGYTF | TGTGCCAGCTCACTCCCGGGACAGGTCCAACTCAACTATGGCTACACCTTC
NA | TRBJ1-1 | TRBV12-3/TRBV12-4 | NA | CASSPGRYTEAFF | TGTGCCAGCAGTCCGGGGCGTTACACTGAAGCTTTCTTT
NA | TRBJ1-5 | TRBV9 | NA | CASSAGGEQPQHF | TGTGCCAGCAGCGCTGGAGGGGAACAGCCCCAGCATTTT
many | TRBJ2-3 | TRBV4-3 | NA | CASSQDRRPITDTQYF | TGCGCCAGCAGCCAAGATAGGAGGCCTATCACAGATACGCAGTATTTT
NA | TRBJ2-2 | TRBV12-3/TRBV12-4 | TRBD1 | CASRGQSNTGELFF | TGTGCCAGCCGGGGACAGTCGAACACCGGGGAGCTGTTTTTT
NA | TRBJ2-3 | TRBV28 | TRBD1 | CASSLGTGMTDTQYF | TGTGCCAGCAGTTTGGGGACAGGGATGACAGATACGCAGTATTTT
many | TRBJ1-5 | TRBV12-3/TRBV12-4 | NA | CASSHDVQASNQPQHF | TGTGCCAGCAGCCATGACGTTCAGGCTAGCAATCAGCCCCAGCATTTT
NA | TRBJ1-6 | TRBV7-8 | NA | CASSTGLEDSSYNSPLHF | TGTGCCAGCAGCACGGGCCTAGAGGACAGCTCCTATAATTCACCCCTCCACTTT
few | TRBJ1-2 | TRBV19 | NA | CASSMASNYGYTF | TGTGCCAGTAGTATGGCGTCTAACTATGGCTACACCTTC
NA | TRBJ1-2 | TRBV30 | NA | CAWSGTVNSNYGYTF | TGTGCCTGGAGTGGGACCGTTAACTCCAACTATGGCTACACCTTC
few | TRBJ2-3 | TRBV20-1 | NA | CSAGRWTPTSTDTQYF | TGCAGTGCTGGGCGGTGGACACCAACTAGCACAGATACGCAGTATTTT
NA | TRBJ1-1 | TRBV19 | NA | CASVSRGGNTEAFF | TGTGCCAGTGTTTCCAGGGGCGGGAACACTGAAGCTTTCTTT
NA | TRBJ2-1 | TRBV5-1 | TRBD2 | CASTPLLAGGPGEQFF | TGCGCCAGCACCCCCCTACTAGCGGGGGGCCCGGGTGAGCAGTTCTTC
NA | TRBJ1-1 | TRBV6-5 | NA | CASSYSRMGNTEAFF | TGTGCCAGCAGTTACTCGAGAATGGGGAACACTGAAGCTTTCTTT
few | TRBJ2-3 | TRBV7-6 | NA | CASSSLERTDTQYF | TGTGCCAGCAGCTCACTAGAGCGCACAGATACGCAGTATTTT
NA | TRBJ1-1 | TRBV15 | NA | CATSRVRQGDDEGFF | TGTGCCACCAGCAGAGTAAGGCAGGGTGACGACGAGGGTTTCTTT
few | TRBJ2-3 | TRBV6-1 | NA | CASSPHLQSSRGTDTQYF | TGTGCCAGCAGCCCACACCTACAGAGCTCCCGAGGCACAGATACGCAGTATTTT
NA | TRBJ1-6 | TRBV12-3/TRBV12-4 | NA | CASSLGQFSSYNSPLHF | TGTGCCAGCAGCCTAGGACAGTTTAGCTCCTATAATTCACCCCTCCACTTT
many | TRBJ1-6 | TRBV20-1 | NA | CSARGHRENSPLHF | TGCAGTGCTAGAGGCCACAGGGAGAATTCACCCCTCCACTTT
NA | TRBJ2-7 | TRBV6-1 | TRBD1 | CASRGDRATYEQYF | TGTGCCAGCAGAGGGGACAGGGCGACCTACGAGCAGTACTTC